These 12 T cell receptor beta chains were sequenced from one sample in a study of type 1 and type 2 diabetes patients. PCR was run on genomic DNA. Multiplex PCR with 30 forward and 13 reverse primers amplified the TCR beta CDR3. Each CDR3 protein gets one entry after TCRdb re-called the multiplex PCR reads with MiXCR. The sample consists of under 300,000 distinct CDR3 sequences, roughly 50% of them appearing once. Sequenced sample: peripheral blood mononuclear cells (PBMCs). The receptor set was obtained from a man between 18 and 35 years old with type 2 diabetes.

The rearrangement links TRBV4-3 to TRBJ2-1; no firm D call. Germline loops: CDR1 LGHNA, CDR2 YSLEER. Trimming stripped 0 bases from V and 7 bases from J, with 10 bases between. The CDR3 is 14 residues long. CDR3 in DNA: TGCGCCAGCAGCCAAGACCTGAGCTTTAATGAGCAGTTCTTC. Translating gives CASSQDLSFNEQFF.

The chain employs TRBV19 and TRBJ1-3; D is perhaps TRBD1 (5 bases). The germline CDR1 and CDR2 sequences are LNHDA and SQIVND (reference sequence). The V end was cut by 5 bases, the J end by 2 bases, with 16 bases between. This CDR3 spans 16 amino acids. The CDR3 here is CASSSGLLGPGNTIYF. CDR3 nucleotide sequence: TGTGCCAGTAGTTCAGGGCTACTGGGTCCTGGAAACACCATATATTTT. The variable domain in full, with the rest retrieved from reference TRBV19 and TRBJ1-3, is DGGITQSPKYLFRKEGQNVTLSCEQNLNHDAMYWYRQDPGQGLRLIYYSQIVNDFQKGDIAEGYSVSREKKESFPLTVTSAQKNPTAFYLCASSSGLLGPGNTIYFGEGSWLTVV.

In DNA, the CDR3 is TGTGCCAGCAGCCCGTTGGGGGAGGGGACTGAAGCTTTCTTT. This translates into CASSPLGEGTEAFF. The rearrangement joins TRBV28 to TRBJ1-1, with TRBD1 as a possible D gene (5 bases). Looked up from germline, CDR1 is MDHEN and CDR2 is SYDVKM. V lost 6 bases, J lost 5 bases, and 16 bases lay in between. This CDR3 region has 14 residues.

The chain uses TRBV12-3 or TRBV12-4 and TRBJ1-2; D not resolved. The CDR3 has 13 residues. Trimming took 7 bases from V and 4 from J, leaving 13 bases between them. The CDR3 nucleotides are TGTGCCAGCACTCGTGGAACCCTCTATGGCTACACCTTC. Its protein is CASTRGTLYGYTF.

The J gene is TRBJ2-1, the V gene TRBV7-2, with D maybe TRBD2 (6 bases). With 2 bases removed from V and 1 base from J, the gap between germline ends came to 15 bases. Germline values: CDR1 SGHTA, CDR2 FQGNSA. The CDR3 contains 17 residues. In nucleotides, the CDR3 is TGTGCCAGCAGCTTAACGTCGGGACTTTTTTCCTACAATGAGCAGTTCTTC. It codes for CASSLTSGLFSYNEQFF.

This clonotype was detected a few times. The chain combines TRBV20-1 with TRBJ2-5, with D possibly TRBD1 on 6 matching bases. The CDR3 runs 12 residues. Germline V gene lookup returns CDR1 DFQATT and CDR2 SNEGSKA (reference sequence). The V end was cut by 5 bases, the J end by 5 bases, with 12 bases between. The CDR3 sequence is CSAPGQGETQYF. The CDR3 bases are TGCAGTGCTCCCGGGCAGGGGGAGACCCAGTACTTC.

The chain combines TRBV6-5 with TRBJ1-2; D gene unclear. Germline V lookup: CDR1 MNHEY, CDR2 SVGAGI. Trimming shortened V by 4 bases and J by 13 bases, and 16 bases separated the two germline ends. CDR3 length: 12 amino acids. In DNA, the CDR3 is TGTGCCAGCAGTTTCCGGACGGAGCCATGCACCTTC. Translating gives CASSFRTEPCTF.

V usage is TRBV19 and J usage is TRBJ2-7; D possibly corresponds to TRBD2 (7 bases). Trimming removed 0 bases at V and 10 bases at J, with 19 bases between. Germline-derived CDR1 and CDR2 are LNHDA and SQIVND (reference sequence). The CDR3 is 15 residues long. The DNA for the CDR3 is TGTGCCAGTAGTATAGATCTGGGGGGGCCCAGCGGACAGTACTTC. Encoded protein: CASSIDLGGPSGQYF.

This clonotype was seen only a few times. The V and J genes are TRBV15 and TRBJ1-2; tentative D call: TRBD1 (5 bases). The CDR3 has 17 amino acids. CDR1 is LNHNV, CDR2 YYDKDF, per germline (reference sequence). Trimming stripped 3 bases from V and 8 bases from J, with 25 bases between. CDR3: CATSSEGEGRTPSGYTF. DNA of the CDR3: TGTGCCACCAGCAGTGAAGGGGAGGGCAGGACTCCTTCGGGCTACACCTTC.

This clonotype turned up a few times. This chain joins TRBV30 and TRBJ1-2; possibly TRBD1 for D (6 bases). The CDR3 extends over 13 amino acids. Trimming removed 2 bases at V and 8 bases at J, with 15 bases between. Germline V gene lookup returns CDR1 GTSNPN and CDR2 SVGIG (reference sequence). For the CDR3, the DNA is TGTGCCTGGAGTCAGTACAGGGACCACGGCTACACCTTC. Translating gives CAWSQYRDHGYTF.

This clonotype has only a few counts. The genes are TRBV11-3 and TRBJ1-5; D is uncertain. Germline V gene lookup returns CDR1 SGHNT and CDR2 YENEEA. This CDR3 comprises 11 residues. Trimming took 7 bases from V and 3 from J, leaving 4 bases between them. CDR3 in DNA: TGTGCCAGCACCCTCAATCAGCCCCAGCATTTT. Translating gives CASTLNQPQHF. Looking up the rest from reference TRBV11-3 and TRBJ1-5 gives the full variable domain: EAGVVQSPRYKIIEKKQPVAFWCNPISGHNTLYWYLQNLGQGPELLIRYENEEAVDDSQLPKDRFSAERLKGVDSTLKIQPAELGDSAVYLCASTLNQPQHFGDGTRLSIL.

The chain joins TRBV25-1 to TRBJ2-3, with 9 bases that match TRBD2. CDR3 length: 14 amino acids. In germline, CDR1 is MGHDK, CDR2 SYGVNS. The junction had 5 bases not matched to a gene; V was cut back by 5 bases and J by 5 bases. The CDR3 sequence: CASSLTSGLDTQYF. CDR3 coding DNA: TGTGCCAGCAGTTTGACTAGCGGTCTAGATACGCAGTATTTT.